This T cell receptor (beta chain) was recovered during a study of T-cell reconstitution after alpha-beta-depleted transplantation in children. Findings and limits, study-wide: Reports say that about two months after transplant, the alpha-beta T cells came out of several hundred graft clones that had expanded. Surviving recipient T cells and intrathymic progenitors accounted for some patients' high TCRbeta diversity at day 60.

Germline CDR1 is MDHEN and CDR2 is SYDVKM. The CDR3 is 14 amino acids. Trimming stripped 7 bases from V and 3 bases from J, with 16 bases between. Molecular barcoding with unique molecular identifiers was used for the TCRbeta library. TCRdb re-derived calls from the PCR reads in MiXCR, one entry per CDR3 protein. The profile covers about 440,000 distinct CDR3 sequences, with around two fifths appearing a single time and 27% taken by the ten largest. In the case of this clonotype: The antigen is not known.

Here the sequenced sample was PBMCs, taken before TCRalphabeta/CD19-depleted stem cell transplant. The gene calls are TRBV28 and TRBJ2-7; the D gene is possibly TRBD2 (7 bases). The TCR originated in a girl aged 2 to 9 with aplastic anemia, due to receive a stem cell transplant. The CDR3 spells CASTWAGAVYEQYF. The CDR3 nucleotides read TGTGCCAGCACGTGGGCGGGGGCAGTCTACGAGCAGTACTTC.